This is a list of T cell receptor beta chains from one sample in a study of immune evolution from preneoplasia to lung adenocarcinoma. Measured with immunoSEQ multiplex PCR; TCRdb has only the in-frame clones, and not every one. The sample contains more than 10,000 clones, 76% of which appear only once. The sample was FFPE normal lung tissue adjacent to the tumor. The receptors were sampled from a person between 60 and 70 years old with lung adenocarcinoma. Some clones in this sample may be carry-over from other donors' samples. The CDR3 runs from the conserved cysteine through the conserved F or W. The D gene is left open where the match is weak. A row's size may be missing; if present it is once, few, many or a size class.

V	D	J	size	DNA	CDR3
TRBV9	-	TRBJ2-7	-	TGTGCCAGCAGCGCCGGGACTTTTTCCTACGAGCAGTACTTC	CASSAGTFSYEQYF
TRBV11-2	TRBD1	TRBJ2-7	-	TGTGCCAGCAGCTTAAATAATGGACAGGGGGCCGACGAGCAGTACTTC	CASSLNNGQGADEQYF
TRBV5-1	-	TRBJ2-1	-	TGCGCCAGCAGCACCCCACTAGAGACTTTCTACAATGAGCAGTTCTTC	CASSTPLETFYNEQFF
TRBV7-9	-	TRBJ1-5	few	TGTGCCAGCAGCCGTTCAGTGGGTGACAAATCAGGGCCCCAGCATTTT	CASSRSVGDKSGPQHF
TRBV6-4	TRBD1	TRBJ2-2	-	TGTGCCAGCAGTGCTGGGGACAGGGACACCGGGGAGCTGTTTTTT	CASSAGDRDTGELFF
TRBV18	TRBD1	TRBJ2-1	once	TGTGCCAGCTCACCCTTGCCCGGACAGGGCTACAATGAGCAGTTCTTC	CASSPLPGQGYNEQFF
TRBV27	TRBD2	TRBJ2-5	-	TGTGCCAGCAGTCCGTTCGCGGGGAGGGGTAGCCAAGAGACCCAGTACTTC	CASSPFAGRGSQETQYF
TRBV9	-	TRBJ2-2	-	TGTGCCAGCAGCCTCAGGGGGGACAGCAGTATCGGGGAGCTGTTTTTT	CASSLRGDSSIGELFF
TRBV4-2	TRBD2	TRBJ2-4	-	TGTGCCAGCAGCCCACTACTAGCGGGAAGAAACATTCAGTACTTC	CASSPLLAGRNIQYF
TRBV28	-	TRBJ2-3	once	TGTGCCAGCATCGGACAGTCCCCAGATACGCAGTATTTT	CASIGQSPDTQYF
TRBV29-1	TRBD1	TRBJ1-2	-	TGCAGCGGCCGTTCAACAGGGGACCCTGGACGAGGCTACACCTTC	CSGRSTGDPGRGYTF
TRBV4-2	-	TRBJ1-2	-	TGTGCCAGCAGCCAAGATCGTTCGGTATCGGGGGGCCCCTATGGCTACACCTTC	CASSQDRSVSGGPYGYTF
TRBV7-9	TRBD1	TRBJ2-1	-	TGTGCCAGCAGCTTAGTGGTAGGATCAGGGGGCACCTACAATGAGCAGTTCTTC	CASSLVVGSGGTYNEQFF
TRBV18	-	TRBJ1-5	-	TGTGCCAGCTCACCATATCGCGACAATCAGCCCCAGCATTTT	CASSPYRDNQPQHF
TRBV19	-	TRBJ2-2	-	TGTGCCACCGGGCAACGACAGATCACCGGGGAGCTGTTTTTT	CATGQRQITGELFF
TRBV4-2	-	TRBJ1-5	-	TGTGCCAGCAGCCAAGTCCCGCAGGGCAATCAGCCCCAGCATTTT	CASSQVPQGNQPQHF
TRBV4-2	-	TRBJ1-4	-	TGTGCCAGCAGCCTTAACCTGGCAACTAATGAAAAACTGTTTTTT	CASSLNLATNEKLFF